The clone carrying this TCR beta chain was counted once. The data derive from a study of Ad26.COV2.S vaccination and SARS-CoV-2 variants. Study summary: Intramuscular Ad26.COV2.S at 5x10^10 or 1x10^11 viral particles.

The data were produced by immunoSEQ multiplex PCR, yet TCRdb's version contains in-frame clones alone and is incomplete. The sample has over 450,000 clones, 80% to 90% seen once. The germline gives CDR1 KGHSH, CDR2 LQKENI. The CDR3 runs 16 residues. Trimming pared 2 bases from V and 0 bases from J, leaving 13 bases between. Treatment given: approximately 18 received Ad26.COV2.S at low or high dose, single or two shots; 5 received placebo; per-sample allocation not given. Sampling took place 63 days after the first vaccine or placebo injection. The V call is TRBV18, the J call TRBJ1-1; D not resolved. This specimen consisted of peripheral blood, obtained in a trial of Ad26.COV2.S vaccine versus placebo. This TCR was recovered from a person between 18 and 59 years old who received the Ad26.COV2.S COVID-19 vaccine or a placebo. Written as DNA, the CDR3 is TGTGCCAGCTCACCAACACCCCACGGATTGAACACTGAAGCTTTCTTT. This sequence encodes CASSPTPHGLNTEAFF.